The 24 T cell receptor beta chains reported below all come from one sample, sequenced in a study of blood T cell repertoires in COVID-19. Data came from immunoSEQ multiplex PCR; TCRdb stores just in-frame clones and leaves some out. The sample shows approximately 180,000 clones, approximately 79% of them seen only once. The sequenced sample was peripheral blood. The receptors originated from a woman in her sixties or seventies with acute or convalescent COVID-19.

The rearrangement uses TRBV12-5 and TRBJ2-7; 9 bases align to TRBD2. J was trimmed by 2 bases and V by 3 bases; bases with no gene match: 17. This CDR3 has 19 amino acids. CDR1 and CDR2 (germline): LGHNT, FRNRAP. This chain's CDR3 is CASGFDRGLTSGHTYEQYF. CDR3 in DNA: TGTGCTAGTGGTTTCGACAGAGGCCTGACTAGCGGCCATACCTACGAGCAGTACTTC.

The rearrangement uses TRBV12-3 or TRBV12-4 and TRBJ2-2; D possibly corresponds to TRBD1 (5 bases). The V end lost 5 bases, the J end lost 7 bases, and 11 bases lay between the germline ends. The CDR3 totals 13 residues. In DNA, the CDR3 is TGTGCCAGCAGTCGTGGACAATTCGGGGAGCTGTTTTTT. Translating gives CASSRGQFGELFF.

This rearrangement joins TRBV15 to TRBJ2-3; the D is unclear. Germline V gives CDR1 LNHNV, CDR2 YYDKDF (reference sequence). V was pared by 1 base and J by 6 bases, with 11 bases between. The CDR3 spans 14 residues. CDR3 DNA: TGTGCCACCAGCAGAGGGTTGGCACCTGATACGCAGTATTTT. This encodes CATSRGLAPDTQYF.

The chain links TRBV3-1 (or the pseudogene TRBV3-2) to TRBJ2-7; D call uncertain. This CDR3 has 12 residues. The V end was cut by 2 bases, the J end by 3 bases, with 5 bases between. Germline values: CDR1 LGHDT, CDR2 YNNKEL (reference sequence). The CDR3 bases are TGTGCCAGCAGCCAACTCTTCTACGAGCAGTACTTC. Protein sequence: CASSQLFYEQYF.

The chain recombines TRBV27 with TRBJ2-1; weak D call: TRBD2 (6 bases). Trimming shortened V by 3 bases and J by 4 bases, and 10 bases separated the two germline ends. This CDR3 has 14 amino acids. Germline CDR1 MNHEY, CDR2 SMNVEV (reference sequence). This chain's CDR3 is CASSFLAAYNEQFF. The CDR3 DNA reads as TGTGCCAGCAGTTTCTTAGCGGCGTACAATGAGCAGTTCTTC.

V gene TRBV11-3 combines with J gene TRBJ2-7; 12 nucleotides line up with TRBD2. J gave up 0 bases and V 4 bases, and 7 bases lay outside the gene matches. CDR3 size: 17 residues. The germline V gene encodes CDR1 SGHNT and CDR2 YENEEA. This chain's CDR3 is CASSSGLAGTSSYEQYF. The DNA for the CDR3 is TGTGCCAGCAGCTCCGGACTAGCGGGAACGAGCTCCTACGAGCAGTACTTC.

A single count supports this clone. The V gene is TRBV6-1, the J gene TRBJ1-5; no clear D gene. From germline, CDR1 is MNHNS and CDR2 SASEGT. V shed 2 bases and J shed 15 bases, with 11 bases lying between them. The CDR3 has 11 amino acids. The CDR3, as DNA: TGTGCCAGCAGTGAATGGTGGACTTGGCATTTT. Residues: CASSEWWTWHF.

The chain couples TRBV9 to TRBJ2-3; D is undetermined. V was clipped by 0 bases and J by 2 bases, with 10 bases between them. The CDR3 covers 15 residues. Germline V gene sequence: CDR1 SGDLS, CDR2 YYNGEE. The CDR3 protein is CASSVGSESTDTQYF. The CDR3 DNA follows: TGTGCCAGCAGCGTAGGGTCGGAGTCCACAGATACGCAGTATTTT.

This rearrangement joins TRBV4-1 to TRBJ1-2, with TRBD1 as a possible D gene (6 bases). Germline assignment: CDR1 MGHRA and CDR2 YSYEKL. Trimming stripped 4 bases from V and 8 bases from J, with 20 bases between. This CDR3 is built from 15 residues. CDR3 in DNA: TGCGCCAGCAGCCTAAGAGTAGGGGGAGAAGGAGGCTACACCTTC. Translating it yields CASSLRVGGEGGYTF.

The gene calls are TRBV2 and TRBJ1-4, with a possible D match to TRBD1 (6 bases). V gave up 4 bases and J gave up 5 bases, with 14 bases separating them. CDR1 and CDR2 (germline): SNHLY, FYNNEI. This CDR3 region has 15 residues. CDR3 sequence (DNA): TGTGCCAGCAGTGCTTTAGGACAGCTGAATGAAAAACTGTTTTTT. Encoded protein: CASSALGQLNEKLFF.

The CDR3 region is CASTIAGGPPGELFF. As DNA, the CDR3 is TGTGCCAGCACCATAGCGGGAGGGCCGCCCGGGGAGCTGTTTTTT. This chain connects TRBV6-5 to TRBJ2-2; 11 bases line up with TRBD2. The V and J ends lost 7 bases and 6 bases, in that order; junction bases with no gene match: 7. CDR1 and CDR2 from the germline V gene are MNHEY and SVGAGI. The CDR3 covers 15 residues.

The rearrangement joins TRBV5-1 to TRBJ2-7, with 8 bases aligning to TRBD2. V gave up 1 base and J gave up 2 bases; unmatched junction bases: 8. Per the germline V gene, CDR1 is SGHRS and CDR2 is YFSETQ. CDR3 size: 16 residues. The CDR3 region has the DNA TGCGCCAGCAGCTTGAACATACAAGCGGGGGCCTACGAGCAGTACTTC. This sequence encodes CASSLNIQAGAYEQYF.

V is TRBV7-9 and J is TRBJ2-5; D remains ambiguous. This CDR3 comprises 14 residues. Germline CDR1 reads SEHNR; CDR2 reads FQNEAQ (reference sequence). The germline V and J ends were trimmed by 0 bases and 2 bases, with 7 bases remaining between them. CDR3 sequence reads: CASSLAHKQETQYF. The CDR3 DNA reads TGTGCCAGCAGCTTAGCACATAAACAAGAGACCCAGTACTTC.

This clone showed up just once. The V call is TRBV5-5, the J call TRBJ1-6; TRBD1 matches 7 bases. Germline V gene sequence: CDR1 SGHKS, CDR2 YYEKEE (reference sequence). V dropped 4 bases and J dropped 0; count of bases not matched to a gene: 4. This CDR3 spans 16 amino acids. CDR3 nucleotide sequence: TGTGCCAGCAGCCCACAGGGGAGCTCCTATAATTCACCCCTCCACTTT. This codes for CASSPQGSSYNSPLHF.

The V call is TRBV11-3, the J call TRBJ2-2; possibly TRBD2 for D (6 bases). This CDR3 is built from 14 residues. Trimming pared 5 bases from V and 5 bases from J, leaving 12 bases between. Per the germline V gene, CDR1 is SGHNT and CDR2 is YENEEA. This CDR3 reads CASSIARGTGELFF. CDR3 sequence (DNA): TGTGCCAGCAGCATTGCCCGGGGGACCGGGGAGCTGTTTTTT. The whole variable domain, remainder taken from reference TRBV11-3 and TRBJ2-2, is EAGVVQSPRYKIIEKKQPVAFWCNPISGHNTLYWYLQNLGQGPELLIRYENEEAVDDSQLPKDRFSAERLKGVDSTLKIQPAELGDSAVYLCASSIARGTGELFFGEGSRLTVL.

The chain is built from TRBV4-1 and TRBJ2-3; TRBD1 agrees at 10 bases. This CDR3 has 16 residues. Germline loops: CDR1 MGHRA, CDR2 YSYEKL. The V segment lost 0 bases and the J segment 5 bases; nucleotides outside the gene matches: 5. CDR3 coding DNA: TGCGCCAGCAGCCAAGACGGGACAGGGGTTGAAGATACGCAGTATTTT. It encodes CASSQDGTGVEDTQYF.

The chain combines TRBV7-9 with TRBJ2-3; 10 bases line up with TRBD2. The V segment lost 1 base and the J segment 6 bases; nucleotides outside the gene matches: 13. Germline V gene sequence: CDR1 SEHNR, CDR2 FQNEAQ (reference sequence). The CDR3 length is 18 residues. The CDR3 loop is CASSLGRTGTSVSDTQYF. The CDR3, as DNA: TGTGCCAGCAGCTTAGGTCGTACCGGGACTAGCGTATCGGATACGCAGTATTTT.

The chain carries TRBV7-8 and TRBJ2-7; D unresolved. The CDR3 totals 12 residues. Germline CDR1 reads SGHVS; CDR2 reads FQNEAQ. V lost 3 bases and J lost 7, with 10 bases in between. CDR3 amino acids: CASSLQDSEQYF. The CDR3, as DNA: TGTGCCAGCAGCTTGCAGGATTCAGAGCAGTACTTC.

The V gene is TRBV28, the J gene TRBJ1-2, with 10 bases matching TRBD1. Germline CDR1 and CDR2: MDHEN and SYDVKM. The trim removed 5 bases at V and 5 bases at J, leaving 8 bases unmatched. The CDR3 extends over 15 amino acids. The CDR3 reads CASSLDRGFYYGYTF. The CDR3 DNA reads TGTGCCAGCAGTCTGGACAGGGGGTTCTATTATGGCTACACCTTC.

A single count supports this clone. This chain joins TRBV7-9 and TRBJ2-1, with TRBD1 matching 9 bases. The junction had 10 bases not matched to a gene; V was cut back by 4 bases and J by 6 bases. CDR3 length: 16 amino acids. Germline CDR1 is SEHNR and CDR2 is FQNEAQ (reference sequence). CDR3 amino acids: CASSSEGQGTSNEQFF. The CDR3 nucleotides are TGTGCCAGCAGCTCAGAGGGACAGGGAACCTCCAATGAGCAGTTCTTC.

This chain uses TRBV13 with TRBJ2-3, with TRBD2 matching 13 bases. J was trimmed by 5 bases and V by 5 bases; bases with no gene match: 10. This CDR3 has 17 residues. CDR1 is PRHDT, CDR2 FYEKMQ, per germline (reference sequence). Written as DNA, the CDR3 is TGTGCCAGCAGCCCCCCTACTAGCGGGAGGGCTGGAGATACGCAGTATTTT. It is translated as CASSPPTSGRAGDTQYF.

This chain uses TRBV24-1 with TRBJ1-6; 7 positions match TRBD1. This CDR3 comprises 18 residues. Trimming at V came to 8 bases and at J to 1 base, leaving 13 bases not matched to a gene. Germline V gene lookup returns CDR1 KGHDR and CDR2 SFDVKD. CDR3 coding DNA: TGTGCCACCACCCACCCCCGACAGGGCGAATCCTATAATTCACCCCTCCACTTT. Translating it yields CATTHPRQGESYNSPLHF.

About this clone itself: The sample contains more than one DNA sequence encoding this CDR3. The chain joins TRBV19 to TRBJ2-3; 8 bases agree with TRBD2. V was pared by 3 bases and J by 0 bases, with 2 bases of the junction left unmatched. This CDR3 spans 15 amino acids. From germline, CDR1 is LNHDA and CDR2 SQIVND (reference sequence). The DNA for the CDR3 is TGTGCCAGTAGTATCGCTAGCGGGAGCACAGATACGCAGTATTTT. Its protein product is CASSIASGSTDTQYF.

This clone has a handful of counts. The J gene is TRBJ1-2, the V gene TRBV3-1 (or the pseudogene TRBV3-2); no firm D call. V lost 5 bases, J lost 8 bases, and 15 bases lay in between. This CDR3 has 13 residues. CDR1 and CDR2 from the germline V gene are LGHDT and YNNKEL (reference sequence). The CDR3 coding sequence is TGTGCCAGCAGCTCCTTGGCGGATGGCGGCTACACCTTC. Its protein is CASSSLADGGYTF.